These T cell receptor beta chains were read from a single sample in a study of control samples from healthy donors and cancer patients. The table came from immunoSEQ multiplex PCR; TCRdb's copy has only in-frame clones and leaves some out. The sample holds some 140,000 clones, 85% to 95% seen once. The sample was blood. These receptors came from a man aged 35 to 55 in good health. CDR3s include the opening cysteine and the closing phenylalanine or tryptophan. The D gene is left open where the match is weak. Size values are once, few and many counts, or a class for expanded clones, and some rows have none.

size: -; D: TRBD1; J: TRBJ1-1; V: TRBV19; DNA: TGTGCCAGTAAGCACAGGGGAGGGGCCACTGAAGCTTTCTTT; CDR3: CASKHRGGATEAFF
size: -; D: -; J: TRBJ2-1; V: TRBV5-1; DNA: TGCGCCAGCAGCTTGGACCGGGACACTTACAATGAGCAGTTCTTC; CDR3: CASSLDRDTYNEQFF
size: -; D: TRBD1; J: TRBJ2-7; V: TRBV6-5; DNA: TGTGCCAGCAGTTACCTACCGGGACAGGGAACCGAGCAGTACTTC; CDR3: CASSYLPGQGTEQYF
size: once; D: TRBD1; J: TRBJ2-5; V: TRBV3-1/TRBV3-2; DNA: TGTGCCAGCAGCCCCCGACCCGGGACAGGTCAAGAGACCCAGTACTTC; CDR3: CASSPRPGTGQETQYF
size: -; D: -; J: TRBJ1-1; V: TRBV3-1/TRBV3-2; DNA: TGTGCCAGCAGCCCCTGGACAGTTATGAACACTGAAGCTTTCTTT; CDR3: CASSPWTVMNTEAFF
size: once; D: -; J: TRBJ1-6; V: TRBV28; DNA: TGTGCCAGCATCCACAGTGGACAAACCTATAATTCACCCCTCCACTTT; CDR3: CASIHSGQTYNSPLHF
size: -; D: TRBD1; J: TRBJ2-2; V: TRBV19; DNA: TGTGCCAGCCGACAGGGCCGGACCGGGGAGCTGTTTTTT; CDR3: CASRQGRTGELFF
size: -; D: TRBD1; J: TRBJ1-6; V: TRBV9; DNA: TGTGCCAGCAGCGTCGCTGACAGGGATAATTCACCCCTCCACTTT; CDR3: CASSVADRDNSPLHF
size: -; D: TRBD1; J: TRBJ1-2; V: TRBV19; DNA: TGTGCCAGTAGTATAGATCACAGCCGGGACAGCCACTATGGCTACACCTTC; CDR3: CASSIDHSRDSHYGYTF
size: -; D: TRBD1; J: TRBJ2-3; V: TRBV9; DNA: TGTGCCAGCAGCCTCCGGGACAGGCAGTCAGATACGCAGTATTTT; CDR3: CASSLRDRQSDTQYF
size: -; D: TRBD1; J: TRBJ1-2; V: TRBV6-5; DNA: TGTGCCAGCAGTTGGCAGGGGGGGGCCAACTATGGCTACACCTTC; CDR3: CASSWQGGANYGYTF
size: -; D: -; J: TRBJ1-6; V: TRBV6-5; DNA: TGTGCCAGCACCTTGGGGCAGAATAATTCACCCCTCCACTTT; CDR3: CASTLGQNNSPLHF
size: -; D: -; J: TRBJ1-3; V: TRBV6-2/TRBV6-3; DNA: TGTGCCAGCAGCCCCGTCGGAAACACCATATATTTT; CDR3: CASSPVGNTIYF
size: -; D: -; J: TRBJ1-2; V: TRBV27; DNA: TGTGCCAGCAGTTTAGGCGTAAACTATGGCTACACCTTC; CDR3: CASSLGVNYGYTF
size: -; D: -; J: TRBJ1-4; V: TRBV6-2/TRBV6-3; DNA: TGTGCCAGCAGTTCCAATCGTGGTAATGAAAAACTGTTTTTT; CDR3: CASSSNRGNEKLFF
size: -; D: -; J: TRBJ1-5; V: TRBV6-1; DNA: TGTGCCAGCAGTGAAGCCCGTGGCGATCAGCCCCAGCATTTT; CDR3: CASSEARGDQPQHF
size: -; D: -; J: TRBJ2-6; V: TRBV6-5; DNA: TGTGCCAGCAGTTCCTCAGGGATTGGGGCCAACGTCCTGACTTTC; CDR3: CASSSSGIGANVLTF
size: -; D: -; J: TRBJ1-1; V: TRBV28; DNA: TGTGCCAGCAGTTCCACAGGGTCGAACACTGAAGCTTTCTTT; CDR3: CASSSTGSNTEAFF
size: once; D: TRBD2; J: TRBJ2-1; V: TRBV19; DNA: TGTGCCAGTAGTCGTACTAGCGGGGGGTATAATGAGCAGTTCTTC; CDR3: CASSRTSGGYNEQFF
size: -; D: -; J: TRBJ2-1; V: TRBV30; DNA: TGTGCCTGGAGCCCCCTCGCGGGGAGAATCAATGAGCAGTTCTTC; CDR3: CAWSPLAGRINEQFF
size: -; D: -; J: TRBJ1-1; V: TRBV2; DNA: TGTGCCAGCAGCTACAGGAACCTGAACACTGAAGCTTTCTTT; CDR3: CASSYRNLNTEAFF
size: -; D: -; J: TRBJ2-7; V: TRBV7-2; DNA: TGTGCCAGCAGCTTACGACATCTCAAACCCAACCCCTACGAGCAGTACTTC; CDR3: CASSLRHLKPNPYEQYF
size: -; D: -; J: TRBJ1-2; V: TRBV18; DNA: TGTGCCAGCTCACCCATCCTAGGCGAGGGCTACACCTTC; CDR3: CASSPILGEGYTF
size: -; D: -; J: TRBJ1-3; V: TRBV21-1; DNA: TGTGCCACTCCTTCCCAGGGTTGCGGAAACACCATATATTTT; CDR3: CATPSQGCGNTIYF
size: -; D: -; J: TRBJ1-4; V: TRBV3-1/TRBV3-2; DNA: TGTGCCAGCAGCCAAGATAGGGGGGTGCGGTCTAATGAAAAACTGTTTTTT; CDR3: CASSQDRGVRSNEKLFF
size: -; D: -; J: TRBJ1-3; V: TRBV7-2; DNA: TGTGCCAGCAGCTTAGCAGGGACTGGAAACACCATATATTTT; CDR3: CASSLAGTGNTIYF
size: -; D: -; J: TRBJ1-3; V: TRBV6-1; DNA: TGTGCCAGCAGTGAAGATGAACAGCGCTCTGGAAACACCATATATTTT; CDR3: CASSEDEQRSGNTIYF
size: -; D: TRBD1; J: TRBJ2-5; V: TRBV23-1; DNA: TGCGCCAGCAGAGGACAGGACGGGGAGACCCAGTACTTC; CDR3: CASRGQDGETQYF
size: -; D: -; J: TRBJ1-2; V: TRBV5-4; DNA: TGTGCCAGCAGCTTGGATCTTGCGGAGTCAGGGGATTACCCTCGGCGCTTC; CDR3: CASSLDLAESGDYPRRF
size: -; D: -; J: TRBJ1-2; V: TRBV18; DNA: TGTGCCAGCTCACCCCCGGACAGCGTCCATCACACCTTC; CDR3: CASSPPDSVHHTF
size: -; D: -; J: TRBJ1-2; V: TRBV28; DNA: TGTGCCAGCAGTTTCCAGCCCTATGGCTACACCTTC; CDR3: CASSFQPYGYTF
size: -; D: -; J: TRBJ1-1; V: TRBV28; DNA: TGTGCCAGCAGTTTACGGGGAGGCACTGAAGCTTTCTTT; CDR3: CASSLRGGTEAFF
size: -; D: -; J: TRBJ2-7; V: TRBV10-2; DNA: TGCGCCAGCAGTGAGTCGGGAGTGGGAGCTTACGAGCAGTACTTC; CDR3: CASSESGVGAYEQYF
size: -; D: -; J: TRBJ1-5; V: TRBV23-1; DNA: TGCGCCAGCAGTCAAAGGGAAGGGGGGGGCCCCAATCAGCCCCAGCATTTT; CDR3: CASSQREGGGPNQPQHF
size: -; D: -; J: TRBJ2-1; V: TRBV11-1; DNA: TGTGCCAGCAGCTTAAAAAGGGGGTCCTACAATGAGCAGTTCTTC; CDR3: CASSLKRGSYNEQFF
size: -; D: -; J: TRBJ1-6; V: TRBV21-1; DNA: TGTGCCACTAAGGGTAGAGGTCGGAATTCACCCCTCCACTTT; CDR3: CATKGRGRNSPLHF
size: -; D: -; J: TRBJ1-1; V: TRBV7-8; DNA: TGTGCCAGCAGCCCAGGAGAATCAGGGCGGACTGAAGCTTTCTTT; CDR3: CASSPGESGRTEAFF
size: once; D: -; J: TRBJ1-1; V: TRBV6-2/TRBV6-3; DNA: TGTGCCAGCAGCCCGTCAGGGAGGAACACTGAAGCTTTCTTT; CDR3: CASSPSGRNTEAFF
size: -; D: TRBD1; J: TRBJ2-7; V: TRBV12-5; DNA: TGTGCTAGTGGTTCTACGGACAGGGACGTGGGGGAGCAGTACTTC; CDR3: CASGSTDRDVGEQYF
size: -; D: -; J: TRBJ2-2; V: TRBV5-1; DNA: TGCGCCAGCAGCGGGAGGACAGGGAACACCGGGGAGCTGTTTTTT; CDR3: CASSGRTGNTGELFF
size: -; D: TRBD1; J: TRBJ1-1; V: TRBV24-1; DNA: TGTGCCACCAGTGAGTCCGGGACAGGAGTTATTGGCGCTTTCTTT; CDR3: CATSESGTGVIGAFF
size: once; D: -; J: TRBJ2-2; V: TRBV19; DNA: TGTGCCAGTAGGAGAGCGGGTGCTAACACCGGGGAGCTGTTTTTT; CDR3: CASRRAGANTGELFF
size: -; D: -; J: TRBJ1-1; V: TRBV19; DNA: TGTGCCAGTAGTACTAGGTGGACTGAAGCTTTCTTT; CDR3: CASSTRWTEAFF
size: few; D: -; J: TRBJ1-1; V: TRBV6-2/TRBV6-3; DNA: TGTGCCAGCAGTTACTCGGTTTCGGGGGGGAACACTGAAGCTTTCTTT; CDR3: CASSYSVSGGNTEAFF